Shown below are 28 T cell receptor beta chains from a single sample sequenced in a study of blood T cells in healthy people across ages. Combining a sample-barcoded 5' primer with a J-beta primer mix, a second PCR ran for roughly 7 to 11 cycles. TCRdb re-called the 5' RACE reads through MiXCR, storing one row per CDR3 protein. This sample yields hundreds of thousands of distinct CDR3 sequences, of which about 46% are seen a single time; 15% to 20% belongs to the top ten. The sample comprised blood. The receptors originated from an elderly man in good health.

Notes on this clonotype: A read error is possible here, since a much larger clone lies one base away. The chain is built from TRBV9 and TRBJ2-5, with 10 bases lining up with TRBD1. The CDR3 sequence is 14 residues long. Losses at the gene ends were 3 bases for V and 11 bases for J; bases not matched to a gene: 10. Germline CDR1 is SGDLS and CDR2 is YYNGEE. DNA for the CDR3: TGTGCCAGCAGCGCTTGGGGACAGGGGAATGAGCAGTACTTC. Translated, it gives CASSAWGQGNEQYF.

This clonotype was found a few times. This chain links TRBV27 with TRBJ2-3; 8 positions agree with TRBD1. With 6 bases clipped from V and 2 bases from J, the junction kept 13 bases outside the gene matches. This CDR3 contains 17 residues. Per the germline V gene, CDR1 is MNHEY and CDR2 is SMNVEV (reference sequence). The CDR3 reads CASSKLWGTGTTDTQYF. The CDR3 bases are TGTGCCAGCAGCAAGTTGTGGGGGACAGGAACCACAGATACGCAGTATTTT.

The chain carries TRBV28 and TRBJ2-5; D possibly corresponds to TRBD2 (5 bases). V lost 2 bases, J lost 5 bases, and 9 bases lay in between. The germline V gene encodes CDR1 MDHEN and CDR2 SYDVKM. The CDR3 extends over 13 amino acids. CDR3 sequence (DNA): TGTGCCAGCAGTTTACGGCGGGTGGAGACCCAGTACTTC. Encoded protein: CASSLRRVETQYF. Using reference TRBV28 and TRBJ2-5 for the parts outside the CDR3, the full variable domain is DVKVTQSSRYLVKRTGEKVFLECVQDMDHENMFWYRQDPGLGLRLIYFSYDVKMKEKGDIPEGYSVSREKKERFSLILESASTNQTSMYLCASSLRRVETQYFGPGTRLLVL.

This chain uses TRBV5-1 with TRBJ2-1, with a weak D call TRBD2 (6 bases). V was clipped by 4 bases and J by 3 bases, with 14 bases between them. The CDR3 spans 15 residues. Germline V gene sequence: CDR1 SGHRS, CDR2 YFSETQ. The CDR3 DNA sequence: TGCGCCAGCAGCATACTAGCACAAGACTACAATGAGCAGTTCTTC. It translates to CASSILAQDYNEQFF.

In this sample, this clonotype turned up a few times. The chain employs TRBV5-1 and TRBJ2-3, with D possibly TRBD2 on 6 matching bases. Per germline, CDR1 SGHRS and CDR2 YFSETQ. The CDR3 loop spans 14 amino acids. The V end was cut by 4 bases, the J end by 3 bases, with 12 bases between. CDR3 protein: CASSTEGWTDTQYF. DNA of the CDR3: TGCGCCAGCAGCACGGAGGGGTGGACAGATACGCAGTATTTT.

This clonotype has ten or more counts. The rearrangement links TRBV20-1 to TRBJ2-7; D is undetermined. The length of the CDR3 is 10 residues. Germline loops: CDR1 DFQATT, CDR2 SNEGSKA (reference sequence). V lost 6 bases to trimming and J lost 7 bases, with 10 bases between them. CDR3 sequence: CSATSREQYF. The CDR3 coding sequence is TGCAGTGCCACTTCCAGGGAGCAGTACTTC.

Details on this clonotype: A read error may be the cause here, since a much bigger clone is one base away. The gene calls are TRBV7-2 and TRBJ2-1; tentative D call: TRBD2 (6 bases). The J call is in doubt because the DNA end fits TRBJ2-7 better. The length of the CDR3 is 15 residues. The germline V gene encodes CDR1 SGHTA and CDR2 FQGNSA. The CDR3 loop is CASSSSYGSLNEQYF. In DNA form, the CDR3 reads TGTGCCAGCAGCTCCTCTTACGGGAGCCTCAATGAGCAGTACTTC.

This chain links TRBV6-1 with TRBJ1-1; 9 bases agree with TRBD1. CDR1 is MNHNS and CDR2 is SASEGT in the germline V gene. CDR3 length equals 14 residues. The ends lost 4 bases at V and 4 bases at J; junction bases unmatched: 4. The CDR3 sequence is CASSGETGGTEAFF. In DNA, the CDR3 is TGTGCCAGCAGTGGGGAGACAGGGGGCACTGAAGCTTTCTTT.

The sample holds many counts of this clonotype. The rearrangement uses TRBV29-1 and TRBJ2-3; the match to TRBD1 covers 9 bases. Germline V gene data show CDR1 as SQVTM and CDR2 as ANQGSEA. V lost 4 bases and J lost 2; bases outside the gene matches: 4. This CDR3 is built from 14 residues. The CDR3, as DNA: TGCAGCGTTGCTGGACAGGGGAACACAGATACGCAGTATTTT. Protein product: CSVAGQGNTDTQYF.

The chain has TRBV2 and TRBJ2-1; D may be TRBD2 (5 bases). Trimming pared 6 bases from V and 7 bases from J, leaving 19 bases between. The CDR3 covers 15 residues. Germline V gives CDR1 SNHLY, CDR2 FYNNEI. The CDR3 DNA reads TGTGCCAGCAGCCGCCTTAAGCTAGCTCGTAATGAGCAGTTCTTC. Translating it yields CASSRLKLARNEQFF.

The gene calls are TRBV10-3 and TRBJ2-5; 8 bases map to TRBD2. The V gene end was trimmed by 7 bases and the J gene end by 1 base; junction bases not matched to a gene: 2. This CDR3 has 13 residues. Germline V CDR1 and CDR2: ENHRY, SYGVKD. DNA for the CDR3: TGTGCCATCAAGCGGGAGCGCCAAGAGACCCAGTACTTC. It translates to CAIKRERQETQYF.

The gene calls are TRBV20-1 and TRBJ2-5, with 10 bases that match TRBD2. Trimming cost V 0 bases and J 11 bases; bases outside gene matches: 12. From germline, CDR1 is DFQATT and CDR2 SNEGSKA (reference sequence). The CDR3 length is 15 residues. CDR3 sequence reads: CSARDPQREGNEQYF. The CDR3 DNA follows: TGCAGTGCTAGAGATCCTCAGCGGGAGGGTAATGAGCAGTACTTC.

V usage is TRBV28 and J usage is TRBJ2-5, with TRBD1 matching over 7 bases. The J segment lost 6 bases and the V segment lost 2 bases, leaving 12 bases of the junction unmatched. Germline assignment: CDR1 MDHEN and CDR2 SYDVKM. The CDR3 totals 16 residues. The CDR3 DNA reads TGTGCCAGCAGTTTACAGGACAGGCCCCCGCGGAAGACCCAGTACTTC. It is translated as CASSLQDRPPRKTQYF.

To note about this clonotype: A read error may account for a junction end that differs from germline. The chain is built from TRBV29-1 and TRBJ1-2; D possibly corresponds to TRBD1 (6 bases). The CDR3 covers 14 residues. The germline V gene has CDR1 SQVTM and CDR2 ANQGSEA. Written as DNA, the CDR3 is TGCAGCGCGGCACAGGGCCCCGAGGGCTATGACTACACCTTC. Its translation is CSAAQGPEGYDYTF.

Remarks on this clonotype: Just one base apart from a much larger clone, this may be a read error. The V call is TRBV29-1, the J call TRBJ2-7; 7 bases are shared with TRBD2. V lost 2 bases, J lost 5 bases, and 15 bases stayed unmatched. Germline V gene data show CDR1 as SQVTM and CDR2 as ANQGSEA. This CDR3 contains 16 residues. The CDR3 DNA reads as TGCAGCGTTGAATTAGCGGGCTGCCCCGAAGCCAACGAGCAGTACTTC. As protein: CSVELAGCPEANEQYF.

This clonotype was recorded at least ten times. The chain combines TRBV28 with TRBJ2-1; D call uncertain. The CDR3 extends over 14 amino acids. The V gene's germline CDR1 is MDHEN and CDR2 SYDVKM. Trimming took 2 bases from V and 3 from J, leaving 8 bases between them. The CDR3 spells CASSLADHYNEQFF. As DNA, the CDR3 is TGTGCCAGCAGTTTAGCGGATCACTACAATGAGCAGTTCTTC.

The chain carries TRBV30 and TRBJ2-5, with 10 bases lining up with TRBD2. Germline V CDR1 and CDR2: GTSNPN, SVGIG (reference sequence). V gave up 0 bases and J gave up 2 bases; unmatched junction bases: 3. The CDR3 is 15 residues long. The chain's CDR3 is CAWSVSSGRQETQYF. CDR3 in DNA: TGTGCCTGGAGTGTGTCTAGCGGGAGACAAGAGACCCAGTACTTC.

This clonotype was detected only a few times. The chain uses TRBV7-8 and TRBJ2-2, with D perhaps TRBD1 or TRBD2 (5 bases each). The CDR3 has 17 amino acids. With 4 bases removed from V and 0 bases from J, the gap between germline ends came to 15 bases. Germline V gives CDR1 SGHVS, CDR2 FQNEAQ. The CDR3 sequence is CASSWAGVGPNTGELFF. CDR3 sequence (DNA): TGTGCCAGCAGCTGGGCGGGTGTGGGACCGAACACCGGGGAGCTGTTTTTT.

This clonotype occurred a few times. CDR3 DNA sequence: TGTGCCAGCATCACAGGGCAGGGGGTTAATCAGCCCCAGCATTTT. Residues: CASITGQGVNQPQHF. The chain employs TRBV28 and TRBJ1-5; the match to TRBD1 covers 7 bases. V was pared by 7 bases and J by 4 bases, with 10 bases of the junction left unmatched. Germline assignment: CDR1 MDHEN and CDR2 SYDVKM. The CDR3 has 15 residues.

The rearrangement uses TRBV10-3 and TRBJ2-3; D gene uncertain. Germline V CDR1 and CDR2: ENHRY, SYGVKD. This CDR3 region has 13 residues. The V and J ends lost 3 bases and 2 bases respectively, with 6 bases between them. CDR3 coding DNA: TGTGCCATCAGTGACTACTCCACAGATACGCAGTATTTT. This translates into CAISDYSTDTQYF.

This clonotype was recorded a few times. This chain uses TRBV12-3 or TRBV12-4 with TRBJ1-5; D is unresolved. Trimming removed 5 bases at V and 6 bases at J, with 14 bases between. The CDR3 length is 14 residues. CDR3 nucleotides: TGTGCCAGCAGTCTAAACAGAGTGGGTCAGCCCCAGCATTTT. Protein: CASSLNRVGQPQHF.

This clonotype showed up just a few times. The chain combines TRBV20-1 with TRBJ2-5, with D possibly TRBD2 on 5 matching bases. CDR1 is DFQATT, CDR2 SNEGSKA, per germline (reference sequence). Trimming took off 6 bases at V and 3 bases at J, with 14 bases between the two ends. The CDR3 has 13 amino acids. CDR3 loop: CSAPPSGKETQYF. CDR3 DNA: TGCAGTGCCCCTCCATCGGGGAAAGAGACCCAGTACTTC.

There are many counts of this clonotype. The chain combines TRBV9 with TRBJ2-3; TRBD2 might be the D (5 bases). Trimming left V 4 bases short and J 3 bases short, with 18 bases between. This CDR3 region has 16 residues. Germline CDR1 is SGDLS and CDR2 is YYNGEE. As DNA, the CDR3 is TGTGCCAGCAGCCTCACCGAGGGCATGGGAACAGATACGCAGTATTTT. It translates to CASSLTEGMGTDTQYF.

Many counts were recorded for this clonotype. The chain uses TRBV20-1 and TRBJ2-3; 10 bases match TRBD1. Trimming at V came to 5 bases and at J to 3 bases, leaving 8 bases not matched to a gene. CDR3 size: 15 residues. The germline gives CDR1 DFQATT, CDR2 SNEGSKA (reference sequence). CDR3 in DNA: TGCAGTGCTCCTTGGACAGGGGGATTGACAGATACGCAGTATTTT. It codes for CSAPWTGGLTDTQYF.

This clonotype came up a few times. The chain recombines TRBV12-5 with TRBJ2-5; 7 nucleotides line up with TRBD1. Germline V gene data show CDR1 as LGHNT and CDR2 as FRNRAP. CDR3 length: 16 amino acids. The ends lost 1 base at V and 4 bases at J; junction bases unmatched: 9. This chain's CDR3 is CASGLGATGEGETQYF. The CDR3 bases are TGTGCTAGTGGTTTGGGAGCAACAGGGGAAGGAGAGACCCAGTACTTC.

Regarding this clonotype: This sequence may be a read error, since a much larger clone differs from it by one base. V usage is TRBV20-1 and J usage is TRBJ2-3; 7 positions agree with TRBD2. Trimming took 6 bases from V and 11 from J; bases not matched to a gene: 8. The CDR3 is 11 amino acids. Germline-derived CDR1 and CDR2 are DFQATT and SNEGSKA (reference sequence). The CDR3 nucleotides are TGCAGTGCCAACCAGCGGGATGGGCAGTATTTT. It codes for CSANQRDGQYF.

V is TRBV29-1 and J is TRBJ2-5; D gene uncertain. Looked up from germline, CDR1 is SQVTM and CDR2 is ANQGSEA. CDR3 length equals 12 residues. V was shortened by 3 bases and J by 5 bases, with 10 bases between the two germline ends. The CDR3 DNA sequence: TGCAGCGTTGACTTTGTGGGGGAGACCCAGTACTTC. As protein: CSVDFVGETQYF.

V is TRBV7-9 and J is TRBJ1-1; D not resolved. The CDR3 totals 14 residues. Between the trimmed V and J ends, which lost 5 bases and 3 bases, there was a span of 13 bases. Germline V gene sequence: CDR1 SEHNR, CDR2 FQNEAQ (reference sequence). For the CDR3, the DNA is TGTGCCAGCAGCATCCCGGCCCCGGACACTGAAGCTTTCTTT. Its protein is CASSIPAPDTEAFF. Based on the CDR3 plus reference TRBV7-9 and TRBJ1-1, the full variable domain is DTGVSQNPRHKITKRGQNVTFRCDPISEHNRLYWYRQTLGQGPEFLTYFQNEAQLEKSRLLSDRFSAERPKGSFSTLEIQRTEQGDSAMYLCASSIPAPDTEAFFGQGTRLTVV.